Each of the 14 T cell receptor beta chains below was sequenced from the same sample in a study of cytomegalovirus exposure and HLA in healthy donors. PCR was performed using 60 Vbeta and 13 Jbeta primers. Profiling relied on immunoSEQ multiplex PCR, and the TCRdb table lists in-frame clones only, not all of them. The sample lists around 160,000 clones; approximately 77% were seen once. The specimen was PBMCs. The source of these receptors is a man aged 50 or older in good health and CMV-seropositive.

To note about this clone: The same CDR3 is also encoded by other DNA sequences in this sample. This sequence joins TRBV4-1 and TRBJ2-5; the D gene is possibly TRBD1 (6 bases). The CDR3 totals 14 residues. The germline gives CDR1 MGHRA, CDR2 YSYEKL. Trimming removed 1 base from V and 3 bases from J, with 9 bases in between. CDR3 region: CASSQVGGEETQYF. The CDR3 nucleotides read TGCGCCAGCAGCCAAGTTGGGGGCGAAGAGACCCAGTACTTC.

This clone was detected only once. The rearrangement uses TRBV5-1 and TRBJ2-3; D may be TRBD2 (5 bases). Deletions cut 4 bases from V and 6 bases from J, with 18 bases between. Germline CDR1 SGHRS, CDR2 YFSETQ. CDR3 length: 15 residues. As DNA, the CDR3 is TGCGCCAGCAGCCAGTCTGACTACATAGGGGATACGCAGTATTTT. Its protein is CASSQSDYIGDTQYF.

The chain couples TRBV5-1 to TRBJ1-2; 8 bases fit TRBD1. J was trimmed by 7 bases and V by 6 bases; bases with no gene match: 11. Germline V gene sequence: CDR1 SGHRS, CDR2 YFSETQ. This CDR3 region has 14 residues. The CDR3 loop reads CASNPGQDGSGYTF. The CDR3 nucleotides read TGCGCCAGCAATCCGGGACAGGATGGGTCTGGCTACACCTTC.

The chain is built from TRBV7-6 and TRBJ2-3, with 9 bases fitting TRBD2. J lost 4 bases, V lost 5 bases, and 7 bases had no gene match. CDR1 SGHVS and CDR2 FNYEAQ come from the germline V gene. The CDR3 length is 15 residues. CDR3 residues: CASSELAGGPDTQYF. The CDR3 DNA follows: TGTGCCAGCAGCGAACTAGCGGGCGGGCCAGATACGCAGTATTTT.

The chain's CDR3 is CASSLAASGGYNEQFF. DNA for the CDR3: TGTGCCAGCAGCTTAGCCGCCAGCGGGGGGTACAATGAGCAGTTCTTC. V and J are TRBV7-2 and TRBJ2-1, with 9 nucleotides matching TRBD2. The CDR3 is made up of 16 amino acids. V lost 0 bases and J lost 4; bases outside the gene matches: 4. Per germline, CDR1 SGHTA and CDR2 FQGNSA.

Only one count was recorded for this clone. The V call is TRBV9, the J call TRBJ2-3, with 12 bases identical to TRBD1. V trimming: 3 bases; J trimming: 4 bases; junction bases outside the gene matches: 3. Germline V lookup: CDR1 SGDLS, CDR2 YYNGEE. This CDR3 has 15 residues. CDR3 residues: CASSGGDRGPDTQYF. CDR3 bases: TGTGCCAGCAGCGGTGGGGACAGGGGGCCAGATACGCAGTATTTT.

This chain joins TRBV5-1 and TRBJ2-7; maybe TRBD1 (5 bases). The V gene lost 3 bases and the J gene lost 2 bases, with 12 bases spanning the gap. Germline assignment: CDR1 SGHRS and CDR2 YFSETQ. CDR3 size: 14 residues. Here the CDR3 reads CASSSPDSPYEQYF. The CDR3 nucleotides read TGCGCCAGCAGCTCGCCCGACAGTCCCTACGAGCAGTACTTC.

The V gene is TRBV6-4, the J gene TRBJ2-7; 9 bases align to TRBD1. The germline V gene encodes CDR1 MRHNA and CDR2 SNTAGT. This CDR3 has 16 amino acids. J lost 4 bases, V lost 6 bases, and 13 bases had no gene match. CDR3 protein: CASSSHGTGNGYEQYF. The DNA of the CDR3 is TGTGCCAGCAGCAGCCATGGGACAGGGAATGGGTACGAGCAGTACTTC.

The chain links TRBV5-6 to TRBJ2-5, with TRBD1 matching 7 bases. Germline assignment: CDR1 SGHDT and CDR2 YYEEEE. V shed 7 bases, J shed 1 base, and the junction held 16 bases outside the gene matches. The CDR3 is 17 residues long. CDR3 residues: CASENIRQGHIQETQYF. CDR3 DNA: TGTGCCAGCGAAAATATTCGACAGGGACACATCCAAGAGACCCAGTACTTC.

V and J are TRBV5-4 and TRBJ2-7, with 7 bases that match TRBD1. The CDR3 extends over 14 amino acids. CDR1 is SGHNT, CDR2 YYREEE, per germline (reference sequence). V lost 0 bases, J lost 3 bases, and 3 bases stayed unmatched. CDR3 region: CASSLEAGGYEQYF. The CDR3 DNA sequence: TGTGCCAGCAGCTTGGAGGCAGGGGGCTACGAGCAGTACTTC.

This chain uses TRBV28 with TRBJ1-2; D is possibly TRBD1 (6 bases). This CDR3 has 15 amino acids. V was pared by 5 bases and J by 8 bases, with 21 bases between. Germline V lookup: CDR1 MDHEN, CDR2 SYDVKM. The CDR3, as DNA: TGTGCCAGCAGTCTCCCTCAGGGGCCTGGGCTCGGCTACACCTTC. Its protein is CASSLPQGPGLGYTF.

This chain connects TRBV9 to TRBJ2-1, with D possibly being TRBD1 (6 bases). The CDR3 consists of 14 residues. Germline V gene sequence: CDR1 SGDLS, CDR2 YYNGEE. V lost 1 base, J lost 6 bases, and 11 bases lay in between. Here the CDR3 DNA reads TGTGCCAGCAGCGTAACAGGGCAACTCAATGAGCAGTTCTTC. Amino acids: CASSVTGQLNEQFF.

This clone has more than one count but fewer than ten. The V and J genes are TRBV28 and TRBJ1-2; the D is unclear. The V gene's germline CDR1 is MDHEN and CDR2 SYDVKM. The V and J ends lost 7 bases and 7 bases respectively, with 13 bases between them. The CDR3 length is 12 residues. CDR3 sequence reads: CASTTNVSGYTF. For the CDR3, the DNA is TGTGCCAGCACTACCAACGTGAGTGGCTACACCTTC.

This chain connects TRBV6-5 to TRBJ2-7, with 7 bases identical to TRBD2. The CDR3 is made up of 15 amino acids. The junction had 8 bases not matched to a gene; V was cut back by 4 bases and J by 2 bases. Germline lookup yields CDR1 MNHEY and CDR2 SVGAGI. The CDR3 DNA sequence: TGTGCCAGCAGTTCCCCAACCGGGAGGACCTACGAGCAGTACTTC. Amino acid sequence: CASSSPTGRTYEQYF.